The source of this TCR beta chain is a study of molecular identifiers for immune sequencing clone quantification. Construction of naive CD8 libraries employed about 17,000 to 1,100,000 sorted cells together with 10%, 30% or 50% RNA. CD8+CD4-CCR7+CD45RA+ sorting gave the naive CD8 T cells. This clonotype is a singleton in its sample. Its antigen remains unknown. This may be a read error: a much more frequent sequence differs by one nucleotide. V was pared by 10 bases and J by 3 bases, with 19 bases between. Germline V lookup: CDR1 MDHEN, CDR2 SYDVKM. The CDR3 has 14 amino acids. Study-level findings and limits: Clonotypes topping 20 RNA copies carried over 97% of effector molecules but under 1% of naive ones.

Via MiXCR, TCRdb re-called the PCR reads, giving one row per CDR3 protein. In the table there are 100,000 or so distinct CDR3 sequences, around 37% of which are singletons. The clonotype was recovered from a human donor in good health. Some libraries in this study had Jurkat cell RNA spiked in. The chain recombines TRBV28 with TRBJ2-7, with a weak D call TRBD1 (6 bases). What was sequenced was naive CD8+ T cells from blood, with Jurkat cell RNA spiked in. Described subset: FACS-sorted CD8+CD4-CCR7+CD45RA+ naive T cells. The CDR3 protein is CANPKGVRNYEQYF. In DNA form, the CDR3 reads TGTGCCAACCCTAAGGGGGTCAGAAACTACGAGCAGTACTTC.